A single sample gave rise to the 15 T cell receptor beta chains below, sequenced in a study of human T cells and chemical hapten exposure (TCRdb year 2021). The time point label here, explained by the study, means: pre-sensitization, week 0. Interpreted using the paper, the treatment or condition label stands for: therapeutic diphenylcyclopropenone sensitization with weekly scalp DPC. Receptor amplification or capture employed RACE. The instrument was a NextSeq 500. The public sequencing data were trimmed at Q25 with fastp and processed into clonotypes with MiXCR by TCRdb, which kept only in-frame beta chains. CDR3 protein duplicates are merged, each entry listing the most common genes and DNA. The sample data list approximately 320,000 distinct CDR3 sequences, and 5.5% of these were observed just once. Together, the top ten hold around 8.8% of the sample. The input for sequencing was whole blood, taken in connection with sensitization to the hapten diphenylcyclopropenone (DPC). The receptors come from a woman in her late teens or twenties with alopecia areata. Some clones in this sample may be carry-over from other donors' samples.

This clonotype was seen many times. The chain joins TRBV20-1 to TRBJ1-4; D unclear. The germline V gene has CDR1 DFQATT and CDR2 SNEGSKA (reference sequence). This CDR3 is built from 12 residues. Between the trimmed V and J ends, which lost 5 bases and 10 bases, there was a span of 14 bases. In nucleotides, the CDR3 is TGCAGTGCTGCAGACCCCCTGGGAAAACTGTTTTTT. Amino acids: CSAADPLGKLFF.

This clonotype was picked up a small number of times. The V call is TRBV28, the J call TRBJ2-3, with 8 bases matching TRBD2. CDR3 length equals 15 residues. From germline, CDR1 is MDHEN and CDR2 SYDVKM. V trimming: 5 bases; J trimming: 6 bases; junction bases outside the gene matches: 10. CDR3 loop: CASSTSGISYDTQYF. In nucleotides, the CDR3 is TGTGCCAGCAGTACTAGCGGTATATCGTATGATACGCAGTATTTT.

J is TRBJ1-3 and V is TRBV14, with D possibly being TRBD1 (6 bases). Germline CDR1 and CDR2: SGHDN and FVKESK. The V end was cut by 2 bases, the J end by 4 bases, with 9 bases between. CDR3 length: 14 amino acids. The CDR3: CASSQQGSGNTIYF. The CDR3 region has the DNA TGTGCCAGCAGCCAACAGGGGAGCGGAAACACCATATATTTT. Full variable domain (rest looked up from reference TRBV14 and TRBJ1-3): EAGVTQFPSHSVIEKGQTVTLRCDPISGHDNLYWYRRVMGKEIKFLLHFVKESKQDESGMPNNRFLAERTGGTYSTLKVQPAELEDSGVYFCASSQQGSGNTIYFGEGSWLTVV.

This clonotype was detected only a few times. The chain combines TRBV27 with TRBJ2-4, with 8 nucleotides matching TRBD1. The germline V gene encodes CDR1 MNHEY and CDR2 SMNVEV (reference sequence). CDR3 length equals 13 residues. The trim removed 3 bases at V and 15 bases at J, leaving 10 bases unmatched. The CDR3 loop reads CASSFPGQVVGYF. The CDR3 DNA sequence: TGTGCCAGCAGTTTTCCGGGACAGGTCGTCGGGTACTTC.

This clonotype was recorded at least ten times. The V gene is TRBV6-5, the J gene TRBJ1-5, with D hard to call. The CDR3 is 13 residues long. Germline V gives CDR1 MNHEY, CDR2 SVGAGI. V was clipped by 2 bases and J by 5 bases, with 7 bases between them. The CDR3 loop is CASSYESDQPQHF. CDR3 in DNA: TGTGCCAGCAGTTACGAGAGTGATCAGCCCCAGCATTTT.

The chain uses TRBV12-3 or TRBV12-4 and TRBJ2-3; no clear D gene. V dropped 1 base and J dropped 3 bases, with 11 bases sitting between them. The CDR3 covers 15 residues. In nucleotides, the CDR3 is TGTGCCAGCAGTTTAGGAGGCAGAATTACAGATACGCAGTATTTT. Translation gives CASSLGGRITDTQYF.

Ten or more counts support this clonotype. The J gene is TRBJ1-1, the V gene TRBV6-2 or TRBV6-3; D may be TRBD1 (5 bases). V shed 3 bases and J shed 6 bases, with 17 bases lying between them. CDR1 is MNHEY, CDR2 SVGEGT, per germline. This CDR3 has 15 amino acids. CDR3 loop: CASSYIGQSGSEAFF. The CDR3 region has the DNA TGTGCCAGCAGTTATATAGGACAATCCGGCTCTGAAGCTTTCTTT.

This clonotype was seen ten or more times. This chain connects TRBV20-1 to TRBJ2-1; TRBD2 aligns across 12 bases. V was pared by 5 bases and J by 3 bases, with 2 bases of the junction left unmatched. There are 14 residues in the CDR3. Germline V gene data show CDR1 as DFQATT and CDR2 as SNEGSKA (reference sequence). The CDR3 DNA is TGCAGTGCTTCGACTAGCGGGGGCTACAATGAGCAGTTCTTC. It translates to CSASTSGGYNEQFF.

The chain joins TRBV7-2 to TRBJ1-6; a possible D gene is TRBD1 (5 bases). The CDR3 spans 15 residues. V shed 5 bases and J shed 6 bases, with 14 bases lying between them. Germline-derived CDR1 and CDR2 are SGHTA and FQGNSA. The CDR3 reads CASSPQGPLNSPLHF. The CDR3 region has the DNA TGTGCCAGCAGCCCCCAGGGACCGCTTAATTCACCCCTCCACTTT.

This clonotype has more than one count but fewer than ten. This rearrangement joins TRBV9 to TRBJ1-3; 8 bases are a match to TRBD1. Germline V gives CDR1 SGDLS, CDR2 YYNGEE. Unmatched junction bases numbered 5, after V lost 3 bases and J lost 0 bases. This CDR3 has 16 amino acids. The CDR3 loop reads CASSAGQGISGNTIYF. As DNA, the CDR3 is TGTGCCAGCAGCGCCGGACAGGGTATCTCTGGAAACACCATATATTTT.

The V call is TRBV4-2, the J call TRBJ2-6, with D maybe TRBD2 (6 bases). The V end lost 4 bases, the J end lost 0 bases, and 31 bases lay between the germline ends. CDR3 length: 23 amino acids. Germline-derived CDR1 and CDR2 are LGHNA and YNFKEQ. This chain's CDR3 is CASSPRIRKGGLGGNSGANVLTF. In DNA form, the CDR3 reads TGTGCCAGCAGCCCCCGCATCCGTAAGGGAGGACTCGGGGGTAACTCTGGGGCCAACGTCCTGACTTTC.

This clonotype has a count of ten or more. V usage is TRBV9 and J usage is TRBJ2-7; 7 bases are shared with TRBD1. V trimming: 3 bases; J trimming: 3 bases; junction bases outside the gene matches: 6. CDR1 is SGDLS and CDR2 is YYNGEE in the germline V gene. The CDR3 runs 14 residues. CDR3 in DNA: TGTGCCAGCAGCGCGGGACAGCCCGACTACGAGCAGTACTTC. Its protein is CASSAGQPDYEQYF.

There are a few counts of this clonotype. CDR3 in DNA: TGTGCCAGCAGTCCTCAGCGTAATGAGCAGTTCTTC. This codes for CASSPQRNEQFF. The chain recombines TRBV28 with TRBJ2-1; no clear D gene. The CDR3 sequence is 12 residues long. From germline, CDR1 is MDHEN and CDR2 SYDVKM. V was trimmed by 5 bases and J by 7 bases, leaving 9 bases between them.

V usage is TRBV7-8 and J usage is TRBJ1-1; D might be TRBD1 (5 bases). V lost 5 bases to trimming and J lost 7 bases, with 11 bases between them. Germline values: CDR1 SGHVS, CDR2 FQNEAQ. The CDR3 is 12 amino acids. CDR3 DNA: TGTGCCAGCAGCGGGACTAACGGTGAAGCTTTCTTT. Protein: CASSGTNGEAFF. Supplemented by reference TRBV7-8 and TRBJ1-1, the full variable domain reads GAGVSQSPRYKVAKRGQDVALRCDPISGHVSLFWYQQALGQGPEFLTYFQNEAQLDKSGLPSDRFFAERPEGSVSTLKIQRTQQEDSAVYLCASSGTNGEAFFGQGTRLTVV.

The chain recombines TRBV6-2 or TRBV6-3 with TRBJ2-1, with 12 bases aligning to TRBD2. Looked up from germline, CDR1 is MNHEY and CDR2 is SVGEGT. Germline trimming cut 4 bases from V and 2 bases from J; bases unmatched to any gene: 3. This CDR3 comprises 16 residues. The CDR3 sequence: CASSLGTSGPYNEQFF. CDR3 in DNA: TGTGCCAGCAGTTTAGGGACTAGCGGGCCCTACAATGAGCAGTTCTTC.